Listed here are 11 T cell receptor beta chains from one sample, sequenced in a study of vaccination and CD4 T cells after COVID-19. Noted treatment: roughly 10-day PBMC culture with coronavirus spike peptide pools or control peptides (ViraFEST assay). Sequencing of the DNA from cultured CD4+ T cells was carried out with the Oncomine TCR Beta short-read assay. From the PCR reads, TCRdb called clonotypes with MiXCR, one entry per CDR3 protein. The sample lists 9,500 to 15,000 distinct CDR3 sequences, less than 50% seen once, with around a quarter in the top ten. These receptors' targets are unknown. Sequenced sample: cultured CD4+ T cells from blood. These receptors came from a human donor with COVID-19.

The chain has TRBV7-2 and TRBJ2-5, with D perhaps TRBD1 (6 bases). Germline V gene data show CDR1 as SGHTA and CDR2 as FQGNSA. The CDR3 covers 16 residues. Trimming removed 0 bases at V and 2 bases at J, with 13 bases between. The CDR3 nucleotides read TGTGCCAGCAGCTTAGCCGGGACACAGACTCAAGAGACCCAGTACTTC. This gives the protein CASSLAGTQTQETQYF.

In its sample, this clonotype was seen a few times. As DNA, the CDR3 is TGTGCCTGGAGCCAAGAGACCCAGTACTTC. Protein product: CAWSQETQYF. This rearrangement joins TRBV30 to TRBJ2-5, with D unclear. CDR3 length equals 10 residues. V lost 3 bases and J lost 1, with 0 bases in between. Per the germline V gene, CDR1 is GTSNPN and CDR2 is SVGIG (reference sequence).

As to this clonotype: One end of the junction does not line up with germline, which may come from a read error. V and J are TRBV2 and TRBJ2-2; D perhaps matches TRBD2 (5 bases). CDR1 and CDR2 (germline): SNHLY, FYNNEI. This CDR3 contains 14 residues. This CDR3 is CASSEKVLTGELFF. In DNA form, the CDR3 reads TGTGCCAGCAGTGAGAAGGTCCTCACCGGGGAGTTGTTTTTT.

The chain joins TRBV7-8 to TRBJ2-5; 9 bases match TRBD2. The CDR3 consists of 17 residues. V dropped 2 bases and J dropped 2; count of bases not matched to a gene: 9. CDR1 SGHVS and CDR2 FQNEAQ come from the germline V gene. In nucleotides, the CDR3 is TGTGCCAGCAGCTTATTACCGAGCCTAGCGGGGCAAGAGACCCAGTACTTC. It codes for CASSLLPSLAGQETQYF.

The V and J genes are TRBV11-3 and TRBJ2-3; D not certain. The CDR3 spans 12 residues. The germline gives CDR1 SGHNT, CDR2 YENEEA. Trimming cost V 3 bases and J 4 bases, with 5 bases left between them. CDR3 amino acids: CASSLFPDTQYF. CDR3 sequence (DNA): TGTGCCAGCAGCTTGTTCCCAGATACGCAGTATTTT.

This chain connects TRBV6-5 to TRBJ2-2; 7 nucleotides align to TRBD1. Germline lookup yields CDR1 MNHEY and CDR2 SVGAGI. The CDR3 has 14 residues. After removal of 3 bases from V and 6 bases from J, the junction contained 4 bases not matched to a gene. The CDR3, as DNA: TGTGCCAGCAGTTATACAGGGGCGGCCGGGGAGCTGTTTTTT. It translates to CASSYTGAAGELFF.

By its share, this clonotype is large. The chain uses TRBV19 and TRBJ1-5; D unresolved. Germline lookup yields CDR1 LNHDA and CDR2 SQIVND (reference sequence). This CDR3 region has 13 residues. The CDR3 nucleotides are TGTGCTTCGAGGAAAGATAGCAATCAGCCCCAGCATTTT. It translates to CASRKDSNQPQHF.

This clonotype has more than one count but fewer than ten. The chain combines TRBV20-1 with TRBJ2-5; no clear D. Germline-derived CDR1 and CDR2 are DFQATT and SNEGSKA (reference sequence). Trimming removed 0 bases from V and 8 bases from J, with 13 bases in between. CDR3 length equals 13 residues. The DNA of the CDR3 is TGCAGTGCTAGAGAGTCGGGTATATATACCCAGTACTTC. Its protein is CSARESGIYTQYF.

The J gene is TRBJ2-3, the V gene TRBV10-3; 13 positions match TRBD2. The CDR3 runs to 15 residues. Trimming took 10 bases from V and 0 from J; bases not matched to a gene: 4. The germline V gene has CDR1 ENHRY and CDR2 SYGVKD. The CDR3 loop reads CATGTSGDSTDTQYF. For the CDR3, the DNA is TGTGCCACCGGGACTAGCGGGGATAGCACAGATACGCAGTATTTT.

The sample holds a few counts of this clonotype. Germline and junction disagree at one end, which may indicate a read error. This chain links TRBV24-1 with TRBJ2-5; no reliable D call. The germline V gene has CDR1 KGHDR and CDR2 SFDVKD. This CDR3 has 10 amino acids. In DNA form, the CDR3 reads TGTGCGACCATATCGGAGACCCAGTACTTC. Protein: CATISETQYF.

Only a few counts were recorded for this clonotype. The rearrangement uses TRBV27 and TRBJ1-5; unclear D gene. The V end was cut by 0 bases, the J end by 7 bases, with 10 bases between. The CDR3 is 14 residues long. The germline V gene encodes CDR1 MNHEY and CDR2 SMNVEV (reference sequence). The CDR3 sequence is CASSLSPGEQPQHF. The CDR3 bases are TGTGCCAGCAGTTTATCGCCCGGGGAGCAGCCCCAGCATTTT.